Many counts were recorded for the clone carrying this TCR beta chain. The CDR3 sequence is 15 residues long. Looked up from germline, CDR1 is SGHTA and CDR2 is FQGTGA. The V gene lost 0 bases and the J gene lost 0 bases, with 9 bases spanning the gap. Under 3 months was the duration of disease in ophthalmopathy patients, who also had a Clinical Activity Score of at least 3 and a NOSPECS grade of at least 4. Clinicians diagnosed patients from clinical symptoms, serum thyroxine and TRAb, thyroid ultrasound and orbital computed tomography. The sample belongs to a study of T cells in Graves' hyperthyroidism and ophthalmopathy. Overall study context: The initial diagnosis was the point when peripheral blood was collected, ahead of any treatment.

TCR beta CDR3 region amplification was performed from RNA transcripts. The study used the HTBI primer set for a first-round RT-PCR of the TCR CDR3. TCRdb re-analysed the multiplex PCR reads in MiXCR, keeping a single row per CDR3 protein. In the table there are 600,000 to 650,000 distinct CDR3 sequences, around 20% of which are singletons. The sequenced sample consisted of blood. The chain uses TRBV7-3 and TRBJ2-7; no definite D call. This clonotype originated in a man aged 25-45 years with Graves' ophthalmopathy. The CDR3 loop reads CASSLTAASSYEQYF. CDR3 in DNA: TGTGCCAGCAGCTTAACGGCGGCTAGCTCCTACGAGCAGTACTTC.